This T cell receptor (beta chain) originates from a study of cytomegalovirus exposure and HLA in healthy donors (dated 2017 in TCRdb). Context from the whole study: According to a later analysis, one platform produced both the roughly 120 validation repertoires and the 730 or so repertoires of the first cohort. The study aimed to test whether cataloging public T cell receptors could reveal signatures of past pathogen exposure. Along with the approximately 620-subject first cohort, a separate validation cohort of over a hundred different subjects was used. To predict cytomegalovirus infection status, the study combined high-throughput TCR immunosequencing, statistical association of individual TCRs with disease status, and machine learning.

Library construction relied on the immunoSEQ multiplex PCR assay. Per the source publication's procedure: To diagnose cytomegalovirus status from the catalog of TCR beta chain sequences, a statistical classification framework was built. This immuneACCESS table, as held by TCRdb, lists in-frame sequences with V and J called but not all clones. Of the missing ones, under half trace to an unresolved V gene in checked studies; the others have no known cause. V and J calls and clone size are given by that table; D and trimming were obtained from the DNA. In this sample the table shows more than 80,000 clones, 96% of which occur a single time. Approximately 1.3% of the sample goes to the ten largest clones. What the research found in general, with its limitations: Most TCR sequences were seen in very few donors, while some public TCRs were found in many individuals. The study gave a list of 150 to 200 TCR beta chains associated with cytomegalovirus. Subsequent analysis determined that TCRs grouped into clusters in the first cohort also showed a tendency toward co-occurrence across the roughly 120 validation repertoires, and roughly 95% of cluster scores exceeded 0. The validation cohort had no HLA typing available for a later analysis, so co-occurrence within that cohort was assessed over all 130 or so repertoires. A few of the identified cytomegalovirus-associated TCR beta chains were confirmed in vitro to be specific for cytomegalovirus antigens. The classifier was reported to diagnose cytomegalovirus status with high specificity and sensitivity in both the original and validation cohorts. The authors suggested that the approach could potentially be extended to other disease states and immunological phenotypes.

From cysteine to phenylalanine, the CDR3 is 14 amino acids long. Only CDR3 DNA is held: 42 bases, read in frame from base 1. The donors belonged to the validation cohort of approximately 130 subjects, which was separate from the 666-subject first cohort. Comments on this clone: Its antigen remains unidentified. Per-nucleotide qualities are absent, and no much larger clonotype sits a single base away.

The sequence is built from TRBV21-1 and TRBJ1-1; the table's D call, TRBD1, has no DNA check behind it. TRBV21-1 is tagged as a pseudogene. This receptor was identified in a young woman in good health and CMV-seronegative. The sequencing input was PBMCs. This receptor has the CDR3 CSPGTGDVNTEAFF. The base sequence is TGTTCCCCCGGGACAGGGGATGTGAACACTGAAGCTTTCTTT.